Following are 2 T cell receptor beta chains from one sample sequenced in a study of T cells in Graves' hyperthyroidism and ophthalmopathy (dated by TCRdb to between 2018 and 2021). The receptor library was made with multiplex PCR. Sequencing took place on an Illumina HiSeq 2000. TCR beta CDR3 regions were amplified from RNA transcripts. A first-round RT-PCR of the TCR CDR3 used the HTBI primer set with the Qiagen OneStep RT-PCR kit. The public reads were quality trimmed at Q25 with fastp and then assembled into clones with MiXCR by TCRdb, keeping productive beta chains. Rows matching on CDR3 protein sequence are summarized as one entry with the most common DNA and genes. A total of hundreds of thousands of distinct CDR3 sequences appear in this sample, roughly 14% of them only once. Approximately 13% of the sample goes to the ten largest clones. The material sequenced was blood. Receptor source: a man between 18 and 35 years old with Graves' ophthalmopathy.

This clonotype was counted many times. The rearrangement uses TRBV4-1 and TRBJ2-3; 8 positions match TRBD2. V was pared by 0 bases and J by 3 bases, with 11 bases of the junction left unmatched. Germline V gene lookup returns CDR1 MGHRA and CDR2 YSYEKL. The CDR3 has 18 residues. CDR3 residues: CASSQDPPTGGMTDTQYF. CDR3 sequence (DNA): TGCGCCAGCAGCCAAGATCCCCCTACGGGGGGGATGACAGATACGCAGTATTTT.

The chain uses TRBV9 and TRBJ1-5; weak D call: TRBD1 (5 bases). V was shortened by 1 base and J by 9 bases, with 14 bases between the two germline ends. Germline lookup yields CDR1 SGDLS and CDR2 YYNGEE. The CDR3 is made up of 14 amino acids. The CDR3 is CASSVFQGGPPQHF. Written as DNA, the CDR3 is TGTGCCAGCAGCGTATTTCAGGGCGGCCCGCCCCAGCATTTT.